The T cell receptor (beta chain) under discussion was sequenced for a study of vaccination and CD4 T cells after COVID-19. The Oncomine TCR Beta short-read assay sequenced DNA from cultured CD4+ T cells. Researchers extracted genomic DNA from CD4+ T cells that had been cultured. From the PCR reads, TCRdb called clonotypes with MiXCR, one entry per CDR3 protein. The sample has about 15,000 distinct CDR3 sequences, 52% seen once. J was trimmed by 5 bases and V by 3 bases; bases with no gene match: 4. CDR1 SGHNT and CDR2 YYREEE come from the germline V gene (reference sequence). This CDR3 comprises 14 residues. A remark on this clonotype: Its antigen is not known.

Treatment: roughly 10-day PBMC culture with coronavirus spike peptide pools or control peptides (ViraFEST assay). Sequenced: CD4+ T cells from blood, cultured in vitro. The rearrangement uses TRBV5-4 and TRBJ1-1, with 10 nucleotides matching TRBD1. This sequence was found in a human donor who had recovered from COVID-19. CDR3 nucleotide sequence: TGTGCCAGCAGCTGGGACAGGGGCGATACTGAAGCTTTCTTT. Its protein product is CASSWDRGDTEAFF. Supplemented by reference TRBV5-4 and TRBJ1-1, the full variable domain reads ETGVTQSPTHLIKTRGQQVTLRCSSQSGHNTVSWYQQALGQGPQFIFQYYREEENGRGNFPPRFSGLQFPNYSSELNVNALELDDSALYLCASSWDRGDTEAFFGQGTRLTVV.